Given below is one T cell receptor beta chain in context. Its antigen remains unidentified. The time point here: blood 2 weeks post-SBRT. The treatment: 15 Gy SBRT to primary tumor, nephrectomy 4 weeks later. Clear cell pathology was present in this patient's renal cell carcinoma. The sample is drawn from a study of radiation and T cells in renal cell carcinoma. Study details: Nephrectomy followed 15 Gy stereotactic body radiation by 4 weeks. Findings and limits, study-wide: In blood, top tumor clones expanded by 2 weeks, shrinking by 4. No pretreatment tumor biopsies were available for baseline clonotypes.

The data were produced by immunoSEQ multiplex PCR, yet TCRdb's version contains in-frame clones alone and is incomplete. Among fewer than 90,000 clones listed, approximately 86% were seen once. Trimming took 1 base from V and 7 from J; bases not matched to a gene: 7. This CDR3 is built from 16 residues. Germline lookup yields CDR1 SEHNR and CDR2 FQNEAQ (reference sequence). The sequencing here drew on blood, taken from a patient whose treatment included radiotherapy and nephrectomy. The V call is TRBV7-9, the J call TRBJ2-3; TRBD2 agrees at 11 bases. The sequence came from a woman in her forties or fifties with renal cell carcinoma. CDR3 nucleotides: TGTGCCAGCAGCTTAGTAACTAGCGGGAGAGTAAATACGCAGTATTTT. Protein: CASSLVTSGRVNTQYF.